Shown below are 8 T cell receptor beta chains from a single sample sequenced in a study of spatial heterogeneity in lung cancer. Each CDR3 protein is one row after TCRdb ran MiXCR on the 5' RACE reads. Of about 7,800 distinct CDR3 sequences in the sample, over 6.5% are singletons; the top ten hold approximately 45%. Time point: sample taken at primary tumor resection. Without sorting, whole RNA was sequenced from tumor, nontumor lung or frozen PBMC. The material was PBMCs, obtained at surgery. These receptor sequences come from a male donor with early-stage non-small cell lung cancer.

This clonotype was detected only a few times. Within a library made for alpha chains, this beta chain is off target, and its count is uninformative. The chain employs TRBV6-2 or TRBV6-3 and TRBJ2-1, with D maybe TRBD2 (5 bases). Germline CDR1 MNHEY, CDR2 SVGEGT. The CDR3 has 12 amino acids. Trimming pared 6 bases from V and 9 bases from J, leaving 12 bases between. This CDR3 reads CASRAGGGEQFF. The DNA of the CDR3 is TGTGCCAGCAGAGCTGGAGGTGGTGAGCAGTTCTTC.

Many counts were recorded for this clonotype. This beta chain appears as a stray read in a library generated for alpha chains; its size is not informative. V is TRBV27 and J is TRBJ1-1; no definite D call. Germline CDR1 and CDR2: MNHEY and SMNVEV (reference sequence). Trimming pared 8 bases from V and 3 bases from J, leaving 16 bases between. This CDR3 has 14 amino acids. The CDR3 coding sequence is TGTGCCAGCCACGTAAGTGGCAGTTACACTGAAGCTTTCTTT. Translated: CASHVSGSYTEAFF.

Note on this clonotype: Because this beta chain is a stray read in a library intended to capture alpha chains, its abundance should not be given much weight. J is TRBJ2-3 and V is TRBV30; no clear D. Germline values: CDR1 GTSNPN, CDR2 SVGIG (reference sequence). CDR3 length equals 15 residues. V lost 2 bases to trimming and J lost 2 bases, with 14 bases between them. The CDR3 protein is CAWSPGRTPTDTQYF. The CDR3 DNA is TGTGCCTGGAGTCCCGGCCGGACCCCCACAGATACGCAGTATTTT.

There are many counts of this clonotype. This beta chain was picked up by a library intended for alpha chains and is off target, so its count carries little meaning. This sequence joins TRBV5-1 and TRBJ2-2; D ambiguous. This CDR3 has 13 residues. Trimming pared 0 bases from V and 2 bases from J, leaving 2 bases between. Germline-derived CDR1 and CDR2 are SGHRS and YFSETQ. This CDR3 is CASSLANTGELFF. The CDR3 DNA follows: TGCGCCAGCAGCTTGGCCAACACCGGGGAGCTGTTTTTT.

This clonotype ranks as medium-sized (0.01 to 0.1%). Being off target in a library aimed at alpha chains, this beta chain has a size of little meaning. The chain couples TRBV30 to TRBJ2-2; 11 bases align to TRBD2. CDR1 is GTSNPN and CDR2 is SVGIG in the germline V gene (reference sequence). Unmatched junction bases numbered 5, after V lost 3 bases and J lost 8 bases. The CDR3 loop spans 14 amino acids. CDR3 DNA: TGTGCCTGGAGGGGACTAGCGGCCAGTGGGGAGCTGTTTTTT. Translated: CAWRGLAASGELFF.

Details on this clonotype: With the library built for alpha chains, this beta chain is off target and its frequency is not meaningful. The J gene is TRBJ2-7, the V gene TRBV5-1; 7 nucleotides line up with TRBD2. Germline V CDR1 and CDR2: SGHRS, YFSETQ. The ends lost 1 base at V and 4 bases at J; junction bases unmatched: 8. The CDR3 totals 15 residues. This CDR3 reads CASSLRREGGYEQYF. As DNA, the CDR3 is TGCGCCAGCAGCTTGAGGAGGGAGGGCGGTTACGAGCAGTACTTC.

In this sample, this clonotype turned up many times. This beta chain was picked up by a library intended for alpha chains and is off target, so its count carries little meaning. The V and J genes are TRBV4-3 and TRBJ1-4; D remains ambiguous. V lost 0 bases, J lost 8 bases, and 16 bases lay in between. The CDR3 is 16 residues long. Germline CDR1 is LGHNA and CDR2 is YSLEER. The CDR3 DNA reads TGCGCCAGCAGCCAAGATCGTGGGGTGACGGTGGAAAAACTGTTTTTT. This translates into CASSQDRGVTVEKLFF.

This clonotype was picked up many times. This beta chain was picked up by a library intended for alpha chains and is off target, so its count carries little meaning. This sequence joins TRBV29-1 and TRBJ2-1, with TRBD2 matching 10 bases. CDR1 is SQVTM and CDR2 is ANQGSEA in the germline V gene. The CDR3 consists of 17 residues. After removal of 0 bases from V and 2 bases from J, the junction contained 7 bases not matched to a gene. The CDR3 coding sequence is TGCAGCGTTGAAGATCCCCTAGCGGGAGTTACCTACAATGAGCAGTTCTTC. Amino acids: CSVEDPLAGVTYNEQFF.